This is a list of T cell receptor beta chains from one sample in a study of identical twins. TCRdb independently ran MiXCR on the 5' RACE reads; one entry per CDR3 protein. The sample lists 1.5 million to 2 million distinct CDR3 sequences, less than 35% occurring once. The sequenced material came from cord blood. These receptor sequences come from a newborn girl in good health. CDR3s include the opening cysteine and the closing phenylalanine or tryptophan. The D gene is left open where the match is weak. Clone size is stated in some rows and not others, as once, few, many or a class when expanded.

D,V,J,size,CDR3,DNA
-,TRBV5-1,TRBJ2-5,many,CASSEMPFQETQYF,TGCGCCAGCAGCGAAATGCCCTTCCAAGAGACCCAGTACTTC
TRBD2,TRBV24-1,TRBJ2-1,-,CATWTSGYNEQFF,TGTGCCACCTGGACTAGCGGTTACAATGAGCAGTTCTTC
-,TRBV11-3,TRBJ2-1,-,CASSSRTTREQFF,TGTGCCAGCAGCTCCCGGACTACACGAGAGCAGTTCTTC
TRBD1,TRBV15,TRBJ2-7,once,CATKQGFTLGEQYF,TGTGCCACCAAACAGGGGTTCACCCTTGGCGAGCAGTACTTC
TRBD1,TRBV20-1,TRBJ2-7,few,CSARPQGEWSYEQYF,TGCAGTGCTAGGCCTCAGGGGGAATGGTCCTACGAGCAGTACTTC
-,TRBV30,TRBJ2-1,few,CAWSVGAHNEQFF,TGTGCCTGGAGTGTTGGCGCTCACAATGAGCAGTTCTTC
-,TRBV12-3/TRBV12-4,TRBJ1-5,-,CASSFGGLNLNQPQHF,TGTGCCAGCAGTTTCGGGGGACTAAATCTCAATCAGCCCCAGCATTTT
TRBD1,TRBV25-1,TRBJ2-5,-,CASSGPGGLQETQYF,TGTGCCAGCAGTGGCCCAGGGGGTCTCCAAGAGACCCAGTACTTC
TRBD2,TRBV20-1,TRBJ2-1,few,CSTPLAGPYNEQFF,TGCAGTACCCCACTAGCGGGCCCCTACAATGAGCAGTTCTTC
-,TRBV5-6,TRBJ1-2,few,CASSQTGLNYGYTF,TGTGCCAGCAGCCAGACAGGTCTAAACTATGGCTACACCTTC
-,TRBV28,TRBJ2-5,-,CASSFWGQQETQYF,TGTGCCAGCAGTTTTTGGGGGCAACAAGAGACCCAGTACTTC
-,TRBV20-1,TRBJ2-1,-,CSARDWNGSYNEQFF,TGCAGTGCTAGAGATTGGAACGGATCCTACAATGAGCAGTTCTTC
TRBD2,TRBV9,TRBJ2-1,-,CASSVGLAGDSEQFF,TGTGCCAGCAGCGTGGGCCTAGCGGGGGACAGTGAGCAGTTCTTC
-,TRBV24-1,TRBJ1-1,few,CATSSHLNTEAFF,TGTGCCACCAGTTCCCACCTGAACACTGAAGCTTTCTTT
-,TRBV29-1,TRBJ2-1,many,CSVLDRASYNEQFF,TGCAGCGTCTTGGACAGAGCTTCATACAATGAGCAGTTCTTC
-,TRBV12-3/TRBV12-4,TRBJ2-5,-,CASSLQAYNEQYF,TGTGCCAGCAGTCTACAGGCTTACAATGAGCAGTACTTC
TRBD1,TRBV20-1,TRBJ2-7,few,CSAYTPGQGLYEQYF,TGCAGTGCTTATACTCCAGGACAGGGTTTGTACGAGCAGTACTTC
-,TRBV20-1,TRBJ2-7,few,CSPPEGVDGEQYF,TGCAGTCCTCCGGAGGGGGTAGACGGTGAGCAGTACTTC
-,TRBV27,TRBJ1-2,-,CASSLDGRYGYTF,TGTGCCAGCTCACTCGACGGTCGCTATGGCTACACCTTC
-,TRBV14,TRBJ1-1,-,CASSQGLFTEAFF,TGTGCCAGCAGCCAAGGTTTATTCACTGAAGCTTTCTTT
-,TRBV24-1,TRBJ2-3,few,CATSDSWTVTDTQYF,TGTGCCACCAGTGATTCGTGGACAGTCACAGATACGCAGTATTTT
TRBD2,TRBV2,TRBJ2-3,-,CASGITSGRTDTQYF,TGTGCCAGCGGCATTACTAGCGGGAGGACAGATACGCAGTATTTT
TRBD1,TRBV20-1,TRBJ1-2,-,CSARRQGYDYTF,TGCAGTGCTAGACGACAGGGCTATGACTACACCTTC
TRBD2,TRBV29-1,TRBJ2-2,few,CSYTGTKNTGELFF,TGCAGTTATACCGGGACTAAAAACACCGGGGAGCTGTTTTTT
TRBD1,TRBV10-3,TRBJ1-1,-,CAISGRTGLNTEAFF,TGTGCCATCAGTGGTCGGACAGGGCTTAACACTGAAGCTTTCTTT
-,TRBV21-1,TRBJ2-7,-,CASSKSRREIRTSRAPTSYEQYF,TGTGCCAGCAGCAAGTCCCGAAGGGAAATACGGACTAGCCGAGCCCCGACTTCCTACGAGCAGTACTTC
-,TRBV24-1,TRBJ1-2,-,CATSDPERGVYGYTF,TGTGCCACCAGTGACCCCGAAAGGGGGGTATATGGCTACACCTTC
-,TRBV29-1,TRBJ1-1,-,CSVRESGGTTEAFF,TGCAGCGTTAGGGAATCTGGGGGTACCACTGAAGCTTTCTTT
-,TRBV6-4,TRBJ2-1,few,CASASKPNNYNEQFF,TGTGCCAGCGCGTCTAAACCTAACAATTACAATGAGCAGTTCTTC
TRBD1,TRBV25-1,TRBJ2-3,many,CASSESQGADTQYF,TGTGCCAGCAGTGAATCCCAGGGGGCAGATACGCAGTATTTT
-,TRBV20-1,TRBJ2-3,-,CSAVRATTDTQYF,TGCAGTGCTGTCCGGGCAACCACAGATACGCAGTATTTT
TRBD2,TRBV27,TRBJ2-7,-,CASSFGLALKNEQYF,TGTGCCAGCAGTTTTGGACTAGCCCTTAAGAATGAGCAGTACTTC
-,TRBV7-9,TRBJ2-1,-,CASSFSLQFNEQFF,TGTGCCAGCAGCTTCTCCCTACAATTCAATGAGCAGTTCTTC
-,TRBV15,TRBJ1-2,-,CATSRQGLGYGYTF,TGTGCCACCAGCAGACAGGGACTGGGCTATGGCTACACCTTC
TRBD2,TRBV27,TRBJ2-1,-,CASSSYPSSGYGDEQFF,TGTGCCAGCAGTTCATATCCCTCTAGCGGATACGGGGATGAGCAGTTCTTC
TRBD1,TRBV24-1,TRBJ2-3,few,CATSDLGTVTDTQYF,TGTGCCACCAGTGATTTGGGGACAGTTACAGATACGCAGTATTTT
-,TRBV6-1,TRBJ2-1,-,CASSEDGRVGVLNEQFF,TGTGCCAGCAGTGAAGATGGTCGGGTGGGGGTTTTGAATGAGCAGTTCTTC
-,TRBV28,TRBJ1-6,few,CASSPTGRGKNSPLHF,TGTGCCAGCAGTCCAACAGGGAGGGGGAAGAATTCACCCCTCCACTTT
-,TRBV20-1,TRBJ2-4,-,CSASGGLAKNIQYF,TGCAGTGCTAGTGGGGGACTAGCCAAAAACATTCAGTACTTC
TRBD2,TRBV6-5,TRBJ2-7,-,CASSYDPSGRYEQYF,TGTGCCAGCAGTTACGACCCTAGCGGGAGGTACGAGCAGTACTTC
TRBD1,TRBV6-5,TRBJ1-3,-,CASCYSAGQGNTIYF,TGTGCCAGCTGTTACTCGGCGGGACAGGGAAACACCATATATTTT
-,TRBV20-1,TRBJ2-1,once,CCARDPPQSTRGEQFF,TGCTGTGCTAGAGATCCACCCCAGTCGACTAGAGGTGAGCAGTTCTTC
-,TRBV11-2,TRBJ1-6,-,CASQMAFRDNSPLHF,TGTGCCAGCCAGATGGCGTTCCGGGATAATTCACCCCTCCACTTT
-,TRBV3-1,TRBJ2-5,once,CASRPRGADNEQYF,TGTGCCAGCAGGCCGAGGGGGGCCGACAATGAGCAGTACTTC